This TCR beta chain was identified in a study of T cell responses to AZD1222 COVID-19 vaccine. Study-level findings and limits: Only six AZD1222 recipients tested seropositive at baseline. Sampling that yielded the repertoires occurred only after the peak T cell response.

CDR1 DFQATT and CDR2 SNEGSKA come from the germline V gene (reference sequence). Trimming stripped 3 bases from V and 4 bases from J, with 12 bases between. This CDR3 is 13 amino acids long. Concerning this clone itself: Its antigen is still unknown.

Sequencing was performed with immunoSEQ multiplex PCR; in TCRdb, only in-frame clones are kept and a portion is missing. Of some 150,000 clones in the sample, around four fifths were seen once. The source was peripheral blood, collected on day 0 of MenACWY control vaccination. This TCR was recovered from an adult in good health. V is TRBV20-1 and J is TRBJ1-1, with D possibly matching TRBD1 (5 bases). CDR3 residues: CSASPDITTEAFF. The CDR3 DNA follows: TGCAGTGCTAGTCCGGACATAACCACTGAAGCTTTCTTT.